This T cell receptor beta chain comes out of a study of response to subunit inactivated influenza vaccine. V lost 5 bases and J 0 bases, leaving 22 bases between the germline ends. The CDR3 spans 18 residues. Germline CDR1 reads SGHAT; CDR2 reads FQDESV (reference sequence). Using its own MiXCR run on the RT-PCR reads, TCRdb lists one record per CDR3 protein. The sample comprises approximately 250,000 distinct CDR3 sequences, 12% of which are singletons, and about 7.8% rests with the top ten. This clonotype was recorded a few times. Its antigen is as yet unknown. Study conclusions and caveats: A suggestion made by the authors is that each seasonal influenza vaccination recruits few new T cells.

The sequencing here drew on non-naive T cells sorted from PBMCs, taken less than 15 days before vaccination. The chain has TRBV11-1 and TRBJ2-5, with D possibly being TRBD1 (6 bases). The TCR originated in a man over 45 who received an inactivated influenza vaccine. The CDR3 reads CASSLGKGVGLNQETQYF. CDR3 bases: TGTGCCAGCAGCCTAGGGAAGGGGGTAGGGTTGAACCAAGAGACCCAGTACTTC.